This T cell receptor (beta chain) was identified during a study of T cell responses to AZD1222 COVID-19 vaccine. Trimming took 6 bases from V and 4 from J, leaving 18 bases between them. This CDR3 has 15 residues. Germline assignment: CDR1 MNHEY and CDR2 SMNVEV (reference sequence). Using immunoSEQ multiplex PCR, the repertoire was profiled, and TCRdb retains in-frame clones only, with some absent. The sample contains 150,000 or so clones, less than 95% of which appear only once. In this sample, this clone turned up a few times. This clonotype was obtained from an adult who received the AZD1222 COVID-19 vaccine. The V gene is TRBV27, the J gene TRBJ1-2; D possibly corresponds to TRBD1 (6 bases). This material consisted of peripheral blood, taken 28 days after the second AZD1222 dose. CDR3 residues: CASRQHPGVSYGYTF. Written as DNA, the CDR3 is TGTGCCAGCAGGCAGCACCCAGGGGTTTCCTATGGCTACACCTTC.